The sequence of this T cell receptor (beta chain) was determined in a study of immune characterization of retroperitoneal liposarcoma. TCRdb processed the PCR reads anew with MiXCR; each CDR3 protein has one entry. The sample has 10,000 or so distinct CDR3 sequences, approximately 30% seen once. Germline V lookup: CDR1 SGHTA, CDR2 FQGTGA. CDR3 length: 17 residues. This clonotype has only a few counts. The V call is TRBV7-3, the J call TRBJ2-3; D perhaps matches TRBD2 (5 bases). The DNA matches TRBJ2-7 better at its end, which makes the J call doubtful. This clonotype was obtained from a male donor with retroperitoneal liposarcoma. The specimen sequenced was tumor tissue. The CDR3 sequence: CASSPPGEGAPRDEQYF. DNA of the CDR3: TGTGCCAGCAGCCCCCCCGGGGAAGGCGCCCCAAGGGATGAGCAGTACTTC.